This T cell receptor beta chain is from a study of cytomegalovirus exposure and HLA in healthy donors. Nominal health characterized the donors when sampled, though unrecorded immune exposures were likely. Germline CDR1 and CDR2: MNHEY and SVGAGI. The CDR3 contains 16 residues. V gave up 0 bases and J gave up 0 bases, with 11 bases separating them. Study conclusions and caveats: Rarity marked most TCR sequences, yet some public TCRs occurred in many donors. Roughly 170 TCR beta chains were listed as cytomegalovirus-associated.

Vbeta (60) and Jbeta (13) primers were used in the PCR. The repertoire was sequenced with immunoSEQ multiplex PCR; TCRdb's copy has only in-frame clones and lacks some. This table has roughly 82,000 clones, about 74% appearing once. Concerning this clone: The antigen is unknown.

Sequencing used PBMCs. This TCR was recovered from a woman between 50 and 59 years old in good health and CMV-seropositive. The V call is TRBV6-5, the J call TRBJ1-1; weak D call: TRBD1 (6 bases). The CDR3 sequence: CASSYSDHRVNTEAFF. CDR3 sequence (DNA): TGTGCCAGCAGTTACTCGGACCACAGGGTGAACACTGAAGCTTTCTTT.